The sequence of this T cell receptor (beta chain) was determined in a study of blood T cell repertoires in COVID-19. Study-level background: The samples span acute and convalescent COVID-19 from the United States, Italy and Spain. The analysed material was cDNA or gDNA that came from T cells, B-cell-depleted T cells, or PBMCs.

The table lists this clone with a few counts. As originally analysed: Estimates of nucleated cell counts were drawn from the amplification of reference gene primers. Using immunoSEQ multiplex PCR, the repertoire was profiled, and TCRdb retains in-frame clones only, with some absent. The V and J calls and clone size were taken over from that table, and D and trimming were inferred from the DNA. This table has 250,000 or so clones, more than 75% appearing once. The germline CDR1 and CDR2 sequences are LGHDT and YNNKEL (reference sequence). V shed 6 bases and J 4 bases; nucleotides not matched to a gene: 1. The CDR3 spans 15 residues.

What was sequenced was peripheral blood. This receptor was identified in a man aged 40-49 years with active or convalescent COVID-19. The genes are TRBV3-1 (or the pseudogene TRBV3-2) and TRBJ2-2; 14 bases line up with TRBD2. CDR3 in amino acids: CASRGTSGSTGELFF. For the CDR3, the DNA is TGTGCCAGCAGAGGGACTAGCGGGAGCACCGGGGAGCTGTTTTTT.